The 31 T cell receptor beta chains reported below all come from one sample, sequenced in a study of T cell repertoires in cytomegalovirus infection. TCRdb called the reads again in MiXCR, with one record for every CDR3 protein. The sample lists fewer than 550,000 distinct CDR3 sequences, roughly 29% occurring once. Sequenced: PBMCs. These receptors all come from a human donor in good health (CMV status not recorded). Some clones in this sample may be carry-over from other donors' samples.

This clonotype was recorded only once. The chain is built from TRBV20-1 and TRBJ2-3; TRBD1 agrees at 7 bases. The CDR3 runs to 14 residues. V was clipped by 6 bases and J by 0 bases; unmatched bases: 6. Germline V lookup: CDR1 DFQATT, CDR2 SNEGSKA (reference sequence). The CDR3 DNA reads as TGCAGTGCATCTACAGGGGACAGCACAGATACGCAGTATTTT. Its translation is CSASTGDSTDTQYF.

This clonotype was observed a handful of times. The chain uses TRBV7-9 and TRBJ1-4; no clear D. CDR1 and CDR2 from the germline V gene are SEHNR and FQNEAQ (reference sequence). The CDR3 is 12 residues long. Trimming stripped 5 bases from V and 8 bases from J, with 9 bases between. CDR3 nucleotide sequence: TGTGCCAGCAGCCCGAGGGCCGAAAAACTGTTTTTT. This codes for CASSPRAEKLFF.

V and J are TRBV6-1 and TRBJ1-5, with D unresolved. The CDR3 loop spans 14 amino acids. The V gene's germline CDR1 is MNHNS and CDR2 SASEGT. V lost 5 bases, J lost 0 bases, and 8 bases lay in between. The CDR3 nucleotides are TGTGCCAGCAGTTCCGCGCTTAGCAATCAGCCCCAGCATTTT. Protein product: CASSSALSNQPQHF.

The chain couples TRBV20-1 to TRBJ2-4; perhaps D is TRBD1 or TRBD2 (5 bases each). CDR3 length: 15 amino acids. Trimming removed 1 base from V and 0 bases from J, with 10 bases in between. Germline V gives CDR1 DFQATT, CDR2 SNEGSKA (reference sequence). CDR3 loop: CSARARGRAKNIQYF. CDR3 DNA sequence: TGCAGTGCTAGAGCGAGGGGCCGAGCCAAAAACATTCAGTACTTC.

The chain uses TRBV5-4 and TRBJ2-1; D is unclear. This CDR3 is built from 15 residues. Germline V lookup: CDR1 SGHNT, CDR2 YYREEE (reference sequence). The CDR3 reads CATHRLTGGYNEQFF. Written as DNA, the CDR3 is TGTGCTACCCACCGCTTAACGGGTGGGTACAATGAGCAGTTCTTC.

The rearrangement joins TRBV6-2 or TRBV6-3 to TRBJ1-6; D uncertain. The CDR3 has 13 residues. V lost 2 bases and J lost 8, with 7 bases in between. Germline-derived CDR1 and CDR2 are MNHEY and SVGEGT. This chain's CDR3 is CASSYEAYSPLHF. CDR3 bases: TGTGCCAGCAGTTACGAGGCTTATTCACCCCTCCACTTT.

The J gene is TRBJ2-5, the V gene TRBV5-1; 7 bases line up with TRBD1. Trimming cost V 5 bases and J 2 bases; bases outside gene matches: 12. The V gene's germline CDR1 is SGHRS and CDR2 YFSETQ. This CDR3 is 16 amino acids long. The CDR3 protein is CASRYGTATFQETQYF. Here the CDR3 DNA reads TGCGCCAGCAGATACGGGACAGCAACCTTTCAAGAGACCCAGTACTTC.

This clonotype was observed many times. V gene TRBV7-8 combines with J gene TRBJ2-2; perhaps TRBD1 as D (5 bases). The CDR3 consists of 15 residues. V lost 5 bases and J lost 0, with 10 bases in between. The germline gives CDR1 SGHVS, CDR2 FQNEAQ. The CDR3 DNA reads TGTGCCAGCAGCCGCACGACAGCGAACACCGGGGAGCTGTTTTTT. This translates into CASSRTTANTGELFF. Full variable domain (outside the CDR3, taken from reference TRBV7-8 and TRBJ2-2): GAGVSQSPRYKVAKRGQDVALRCDPISGHVSLFWYQQALGQGPEFLTYFQNEAQLDKSGLPSDRFFAERPEGSVSTLKIQRTQQEDSAVYLCASSRTTANTGELFFGEGSRLTVL.

The V and J genes are TRBV6-6 and TRBJ2-7, with TRBD2 matching 9 bases. Germline CDR1 and CDR2: MNHNY and SVGAGI (reference sequence). The CDR3 extends over 17 amino acids. J was trimmed by 4 bases and V by 0 bases; bases with no gene match: 10. The CDR3 coding sequence is TGTGCCAGCAGTTACTCCCCGGGTAGCGGGAGAAAATACGAGCAGTACTTC. Amino acids: CASSYSPGSGRKYEQYF.

In its sample, this clonotype was seen many times. The chain joins TRBV7-2 to TRBJ2-1; 8 bases align to TRBD2. Germline V gives CDR1 SGHTA, CDR2 FQGNSA. This CDR3 is 15 amino acids long. Trimming cost V 5 bases and J 7 bases; bases outside gene matches: 10. The CDR3 spells CASSTAGGPRNEQFF. DNA for the CDR3: TGTGCCAGCAGCACGGCGGGGGGACCGCGGAATGAGCAGTTCTTC.

The chain couples TRBV7-2 to TRBJ2-5; the match to TRBD2 covers 9 bases. The CDR3 is made up of 15 amino acids. The germline gives CDR1 SGHTA, CDR2 FQGNSA. The V segment lost 3 bases and the J segment 9 bases; nucleotides outside the gene matches: 11. This chain's CDR3 is CASSLRLAESQAQYF. The CDR3 DNA sequence: TGTGCCAGCAGCTTGCGACTAGCGGAGAGTCAGGCCCAGTACTTC.

The chain links TRBV12-3 or TRBV12-4 to TRBJ2-1; the D gene is possibly TRBD2 (6 bases). Trimming left V 5 bases short and J 2 bases short, with 10 bases between. CDR3 size: 14 residues. Here the CDR3 DNA reads TGTGCCAGCAGTACCGGGACTCCCTACAATGAGCAGTTCTTC. Its protein product is CASSTGTPYNEQFF.

This clonotype was recorded a few times. The V and J genes are TRBV12-5 and TRBJ2-2; either TRBD1 or TRBD2 may fit D (5 bases each). Germline V lookup: CDR1 LGHNT, CDR2 FRNRAP. Between the trimmed V and J ends, which lost 2 bases and 8 bases, there was a span of 12 bases. The CDR3 is made up of 14 amino acids. The CDR3 region is CASGLRDGAGELFF. Here the CDR3 DNA reads TGTGCTAGTGGTTTGAGGGACGGGGCTGGGGAGCTGTTTTTT.

This clonotype appeared a few times. The V gene is TRBV4-2, the J gene TRBJ2-1; D perhaps matches TRBD2 (6 bases). Trimming removed 4 bases from V and 5 bases from J, with 24 bases in between. The CDR3 totals 18 residues. Per germline, CDR1 LGHNA and CDR2 YNFKEQ. The DNA of the CDR3 is TGTGCCAGCAGCCGCAACCACAAAGCCGGGACTGAGCACAATGAGCAGTTCTTC. Its protein is CASSRNHKAGTEHNEQFF.

The rearrangement links TRBV27 to TRBJ2-6; TRBD1 aligns across 7 bases. CDR3 length: 16 amino acids. The junction had 3 bases not matched to a gene; V was cut back by 4 bases and J by 0 bases. From germline, CDR1 is MNHEY and CDR2 SMNVEV (reference sequence). The CDR3 bases are TGTGCCAGCAGTTGGACAGGTGTCTCTGGGGCCAACGTCCTGACTTTC. This sequence encodes CASSWTGVSGANVLTF.

This clonotype was observed many times. The chain joins TRBV7-8 to TRBJ2-7, with unresolved D. Germline V lookup: CDR1 SGHVS, CDR2 FQNEAQ. V gave up 1 base and J gave up 4 bases, with 8 bases separating them. The CDR3 consists of 13 residues. This chain's CDR3 is CASSLGASYEQYV. The CDR3 DNA is TGTGCCAGCAGCTTAGGGGCCAGTTACGAGCAGTACGTC.

The chain is built from TRBV5-1 and TRBJ2-1, with D perhaps given as TRBD1 or TRBD2 (5 bases each). V lost 0 bases, J lost 6 bases, and 16 bases lay in between. In germline, CDR1 is SGHRS, CDR2 YFSETQ. This CDR3 contains 16 residues. The CDR3 region is CASSLVWGMGSNEQFF. The CDR3, as DNA: TGCGCCAGCAGCTTGGTTTGGGGGATGGGTTCCAATGAGCAGTTCTTC. The entire variable domain, with the rest obtained from reference TRBV5-1 and TRBJ2-1, is as follows: KAGVTQTPRYLIKTRGQQVTLSCSPISGHRSVSWYQQTPGQGLQFLFEYFSETQRNKGNFPGRFSGRQFSNSRSEMNVSTLELGDSALYLCASSLVWGMGSNEQFFGPGTRLTVL.

This clonotype has a single count. The chain employs TRBV12-3 or TRBV12-4 and TRBJ1-5; weak D call: TRBD1 (5 bases). The CDR3 length is 15 residues. V was trimmed by 3 bases and J by 7 bases, leaving 16 bases between them. CDR3 amino acids: CASSFGRAGEQPQHF. The CDR3 region has the DNA TGTGCCAGCAGTTTCGGCAGGGCTGGAGAACAGCCCCAGCATTTT.

This clonotype was found many times. V gene TRBV7-2 combines with J gene TRBJ1-1, with a possible D match to TRBD1 (5 bases). V was pared by 1 base and J by 1 base, with 10 bases between. Germline V gene sequence: CDR1 SGHTA, CDR2 FQGNSA. The CDR3 sequence is 15 residues long. This chain's CDR3 is CASSLGRQSNTEAFF. The CDR3, as DNA: TGTGCCAGCAGCTTAGGTAGACAGTCGAACACTGAAGCTTTCTTT.

This clonotype was detected many times. The rearrangement joins TRBV7-2 to TRBJ1-4; a possible D gene is TRBD1 (6 bases). The V gene's germline CDR1 is SGHTA and CDR2 FQGNSA. The CDR3 covers 13 residues. The V and J ends lost 5 bases and 8 bases respectively, with 12 bases between them. The CDR3: CASSASRGEKLFF. The CDR3 nucleotides read TGTGCCAGCAGCGCCTCGAGGGGGGAAAAACTGTTTTTT.

The chain couples TRBV6-2 or TRBV6-3 to TRBJ1-6; 10 positions match TRBD1. V dropped 6 bases and J dropped 14; count of bases not matched to a gene: 16. This CDR3 has 16 amino acids. Germline values: CDR1 MNHEY, CDR2 SVGEGT. The CDR3 DNA is TGTGCCAGCAGGCGTAACCCCGGGACAGGGGTTATATCCCTCCACTTT. This translates into CASRRNPGTGVISLHF.

This clonotype has only a few counts. This rearrangement joins TRBV5-5 to TRBJ2-5; no firm D call. The V gene lost 2 bases and the J gene lost 4 bases, with 12 bases spanning the gap. This CDR3 is built from 14 residues. Germline loops: CDR1 SGHKS, CDR2 YYEKEE (reference sequence). CDR3 protein: CASSFGLRIETQYF. For the CDR3, the DNA is TGTGCCAGCAGCTTCGGGTTAAGGATAGAGACCCAGTACTTC.

The sample holds many counts of this clonotype. V and J are TRBV12-3 or TRBV12-4 and TRBJ2-2; D might be TRBD1 (5 bases). The CDR3 is 13 residues long. The V and J ends lost 3 bases and 7 bases respectively, with 9 bases between them. In nucleotides, the CDR3 is TGTGCCAGCAGTTTGCAGGGTAACGGGGAGCTGTTTTTT. Amino acid sequence: CASSLQGNGELFF.

This clonotype has a handful of counts. The rearrangement links TRBV7-2 to TRBJ1-2; D may be TRBD1 (5 bases). The CDR3 totals 13 residues. The V end was cut by 6 bases, the J end by 8 bases, with 16 bases between. Per the germline V gene, CDR1 is SGHTA and CDR2 is FQGNSA. The CDR3 DNA reads TGTGCCAGCAGTTCTCGGGGGGGGGAAGGCTACACCTTC. The encoded protein is CASSSRGGEGYTF.

This clonotype has just a few counts. The genes are TRBV12-5 and TRBJ1-3; 9 nucleotides match TRBD1. CDR1 LGHNT and CDR2 FRNRAP come from the germline V gene. This CDR3 is built from 16 residues. The J segment lost 3 bases and the V segment lost 5 bases, leaving 8 bases of the junction unmatched. The CDR3 DNA reads TGTGCTAGTGGTCGTACAGGGGGCGCGGATGGAAACACCATATATTTT. This sequence encodes CASGRTGGADGNTIYF. Variable domain in full (rest from reference TRBV12-5 and TRBJ1-3): DARVTQTPRHKVTEMGQEVTMRCQPILGHNTVFWYRQTMMQGLELLAYFRNRAPLDDSGMPKDRFSAEMPDATLATLKIQPSEPRDSAVYFCASGRTGGADGNTIYFGEGSWLTVV.

This clonotype was seen a few times. The gene calls are TRBV7-2 and TRBJ1-3; the D gene is possibly TRBD1 (5 bases). CDR3 length: 13 amino acids. The germline gives CDR1 SGHTA, CDR2 FQGNSA. V was cut by 8 bases and J by 2 bases, with 10 bases left in between. CDR3 sequence: CASAKGAGNTIYF. In DNA form, the CDR3 reads TGTGCCAGCGCCAAAGGGGCTGGAAACACCATATATTTT.

This clonotype showed up many times. The V gene is TRBV7-2, the J gene TRBJ2-6; D is possibly TRBD2 (5 bases). This CDR3 has 19 residues. Trimming cost V 7 bases and J 0 bases, with 22 bases left between them. Germline CDR1 SGHTA, CDR2 FQGNSA. For the CDR3, the DNA is TGTGCCAGCACCCCTATCCGGGAAAGACAACGCTCTGGGGCCAACGTCCTGACTTTC. Its translation is CASTPIRERQRSGANVLTF.

The V gene is TRBV18, the J gene TRBJ2-7; D is undetermined. V lost 0 bases, J lost 1 base, and 10 bases lay in between. CDR1 is KGHSH, CDR2 LQKENI, per germline. CDR3 length equals 15 residues. CDR3 coding DNA: TGTGCCAGCTCACCACCGTACGCATTGTCCTACGAGCAGTACGTC. Its protein is CASSPPYALSYEQYV.

The genes are TRBV7-2 and TRBJ2-6; possibly TRBD2 for D (6 bases). CDR3 length equals 17 residues. V lost 2 bases and J lost 0, with 11 bases in between. Germline-derived CDR1 and CDR2 are SGHTA and FQGNSA. This CDR3 reads CASSLLGLSSGANVLTF. The DNA of the CDR3 is TGTGCCAGCAGCTTATTGGGACTTTCCTCTGGGGCCAACGTCCTGACTTTC.

This clonotype was seen a handful of times. The rearrangement joins TRBV5-4 to TRBJ2-1; 11 bases fit TRBD2. Per germline, CDR1 SGHNT and CDR2 YYREEE (reference sequence). V was clipped by 10 bases and J by 9 bases; unmatched bases: 12. The CDR3 runs to 14 residues. The CDR3 protein is CAFGTSGDRSEQFF. As DNA, the CDR3 is TGTGCCTTTGGGACTAGCGGAGACCGGAGTGAGCAGTTCTTC.

This clonotype was seen only a few times. The rearrangement joins TRBV11-1 to TRBJ1-2; 7 bases match TRBD1. With V trimmed by 5 bases and J by 8 bases, 5 bases remained unmatched. The CDR3 is 12 residues long. From germline, CDR1 is SGHAT and CDR2 FQDESV (reference sequence). The CDR3 region is CASSQGVDGYTF. In DNA form, the CDR3 reads TGTGCCAGCAGCCAGGGGGTCGACGGCTACACCTTC. The full variable domain, in which reference TRBV11-1 and TRBJ1-2 provide the parts outside the CDR3, is EAEVAQSPRYKITEKSQAVAFWCDPISGHATLYWYRQILGQGPELLVQFQDESVVDDSQLPKDRFSAERLKGVDSTLKIQPAELGDSAMYLCASSQGVDGYTFGSGTRLTVV.